This TCR beta chain was identified in a study of beta chain features in type 1 diabetes. Overall study findings and caveats: High-TCR-expressing cells could be over-represented by cDNA sequencing. Patients with Type 1 diabetes showed moderately but significantly shorter TCRB CDR3s in all four CD4+ subsets. In patients and controls equally, PCR might favor templates that are shorter.

This clone has a single count. Its antigen is as yet unknown. The CDR3 consists of 16 residues. The germline CDR1 and CDR2 sequences are SGHAT and FQDESV (reference sequence). The ends were cut back, 2 bases at V and 6 bases at J, with 17 bases in the middle. Reverse transcribing all isolated RNA meant expressed TCRB transcripts were sequenced. Naive, central memory and regulatory T cell samples produced a mean of approximately 3.6 million reads. Measured with immunoSEQ multiplex PCR; TCRdb has only the in-frame clones, and not every one. The sample shows a few hundred thousand clones, 15% to 20% of them seen only once. Purity of each sorted population was above 95%.

This chain connects TRBV11-1 to TRBJ2-1; no clear D gene. The TCR comes from a man younger than 45 with type 1 diabetes. The sample consisted of naive CD4+ T cells from blood. The CDR3 DNA reads as TGTGCCAGCAGCTTATGGGTAGACATGGGGATCAATGAGCAGTTCTTC. Its translation is CASSLWVDMGINEQFF.